This TCR beta chain was identified in a study of cytomegalovirus exposure and HLA in healthy donors. CDR1 is MNHEY, CDR2 SMNVEV, per germline (reference sequence). The CDR3 spans 20 residues. V lost 5 bases, J lost 7 bases, and 21 bases stayed unmatched. PCR employed 60 Vbeta and 13 Jbeta primers. This table comes from immunoSEQ multiplex PCR, and its TCRdb copy is limited to in-frame clones, with some not included. Of some 85,000 clones in the sample, roughly 80% are singletons; the top ten hold 2.4%. This TCR came from a woman between 45 and 65 years old in good health and CMV-seronegative. Sequenced: PBMCs. The V and J genes are TRBV27 and TRBJ2-1; 12 bases are a match to TRBD2. The CDR3 DNA reads TGTGCCAGCAGTCTCAACCACCCGGGACAGGGACTAGCGGGCAATAATGAGCAGTTCTTC. It translates to CASSLNHPGQGLAGNNEQFF.